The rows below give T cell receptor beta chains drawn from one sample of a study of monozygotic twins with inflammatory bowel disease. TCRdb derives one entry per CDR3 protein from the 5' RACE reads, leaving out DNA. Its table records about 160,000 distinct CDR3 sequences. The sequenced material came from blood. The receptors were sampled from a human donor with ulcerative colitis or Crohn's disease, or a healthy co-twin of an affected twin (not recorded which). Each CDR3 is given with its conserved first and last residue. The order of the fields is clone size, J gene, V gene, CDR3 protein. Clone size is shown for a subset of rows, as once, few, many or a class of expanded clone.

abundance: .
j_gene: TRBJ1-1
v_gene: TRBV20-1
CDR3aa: CSASAFRAGAGEAFF

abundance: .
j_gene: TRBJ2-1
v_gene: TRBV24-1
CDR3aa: CATSDPSGTSYNEQFF

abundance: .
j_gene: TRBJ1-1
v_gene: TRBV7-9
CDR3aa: CASSQTLPHTEAFF

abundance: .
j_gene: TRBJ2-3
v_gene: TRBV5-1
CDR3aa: CASSLWGVSSTDTQYF

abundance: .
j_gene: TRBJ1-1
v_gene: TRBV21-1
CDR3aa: CASSLWGRGGGTEAFF

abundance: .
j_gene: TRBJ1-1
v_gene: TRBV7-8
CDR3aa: CASSYGESTEAFF

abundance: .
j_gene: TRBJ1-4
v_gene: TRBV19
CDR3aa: CASQDRDRGLKLFF

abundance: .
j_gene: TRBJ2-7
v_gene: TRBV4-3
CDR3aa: CASSQDRSARYEQYF

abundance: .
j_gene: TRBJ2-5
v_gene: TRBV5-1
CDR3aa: CASTWGDQETQYF

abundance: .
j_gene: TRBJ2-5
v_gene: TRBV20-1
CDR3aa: CSARSVSGSSAETQYF

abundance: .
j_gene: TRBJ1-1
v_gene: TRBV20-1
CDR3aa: CSAKDATRAFF

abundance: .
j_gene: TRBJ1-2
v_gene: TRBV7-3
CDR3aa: CASSLNGGRATYGYTF

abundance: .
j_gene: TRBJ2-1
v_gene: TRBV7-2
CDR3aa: CASSGYRENEQFF

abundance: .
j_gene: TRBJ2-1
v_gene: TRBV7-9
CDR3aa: CASSLAGDRYNEQFF

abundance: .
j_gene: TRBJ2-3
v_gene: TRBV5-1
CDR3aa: CASSLSPSGGGTDTQYF

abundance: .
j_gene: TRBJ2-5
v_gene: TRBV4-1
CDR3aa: CASSQVGVPQETQYF

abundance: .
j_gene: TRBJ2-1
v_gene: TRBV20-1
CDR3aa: CSARTQLSGESAYNEQFF

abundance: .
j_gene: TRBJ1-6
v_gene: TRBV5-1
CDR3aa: CASSPRDGGDYSPLHF

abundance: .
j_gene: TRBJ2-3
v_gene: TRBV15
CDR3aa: CATSRVLNSFTDTQYF

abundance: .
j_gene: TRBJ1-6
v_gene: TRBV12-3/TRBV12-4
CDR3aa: CASSSSPWLEYNSPLHF

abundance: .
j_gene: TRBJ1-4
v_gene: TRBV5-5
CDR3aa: CASSLAEKLFF

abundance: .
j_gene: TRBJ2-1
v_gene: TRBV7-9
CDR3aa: CASSSTGGMFF

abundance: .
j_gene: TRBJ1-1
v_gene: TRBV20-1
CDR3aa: CSAQKGQPNTEAFF

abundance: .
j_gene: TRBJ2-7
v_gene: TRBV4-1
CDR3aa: CASSQDVLGRSYEQYF

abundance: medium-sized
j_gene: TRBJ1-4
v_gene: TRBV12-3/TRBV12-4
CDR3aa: CASSPPGTGHEKLFF

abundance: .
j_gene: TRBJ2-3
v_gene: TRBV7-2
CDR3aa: CASSFGEGDTQYF

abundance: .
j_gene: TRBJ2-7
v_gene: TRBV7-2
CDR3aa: CASSLAAPGRSTFYEQYF

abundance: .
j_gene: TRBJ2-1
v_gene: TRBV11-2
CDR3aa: CASSLNILGPSSYNEQFF

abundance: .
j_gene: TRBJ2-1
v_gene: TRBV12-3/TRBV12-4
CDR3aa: CASSLVGRQMHEQFF

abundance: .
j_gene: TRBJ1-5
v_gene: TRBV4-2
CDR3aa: CASSQGGLDQPQHF

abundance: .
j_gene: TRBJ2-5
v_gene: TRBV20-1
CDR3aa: CSAIGEFSVETQYF

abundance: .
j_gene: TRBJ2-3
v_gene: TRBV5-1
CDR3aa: CASTAATGGGTDTQYF

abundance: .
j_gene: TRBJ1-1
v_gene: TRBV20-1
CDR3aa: CSASPPGQGTEAFF

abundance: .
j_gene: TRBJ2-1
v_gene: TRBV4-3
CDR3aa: CASSQVGFSGRAEQFF

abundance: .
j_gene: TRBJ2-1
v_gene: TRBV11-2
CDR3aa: CASSRMRGLFF

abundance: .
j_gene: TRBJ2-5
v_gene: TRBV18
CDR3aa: CASSPQRQETQYF

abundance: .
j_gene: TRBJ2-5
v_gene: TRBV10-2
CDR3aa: CASTGTSKETQYF

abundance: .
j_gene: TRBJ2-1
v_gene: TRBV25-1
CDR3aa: CASSEFGGYEQFF

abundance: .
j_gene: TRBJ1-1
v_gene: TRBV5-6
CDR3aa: CASSLIGDMNTEAFF

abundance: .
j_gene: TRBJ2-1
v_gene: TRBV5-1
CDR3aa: CASKDLAHNEQFF

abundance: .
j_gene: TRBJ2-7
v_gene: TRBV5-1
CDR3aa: CASSSKWTGYEQYF

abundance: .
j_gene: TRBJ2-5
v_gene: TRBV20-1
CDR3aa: CSARGSAAETQYF

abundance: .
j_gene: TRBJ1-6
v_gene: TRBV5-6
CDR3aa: CASSLDWNSPLHF

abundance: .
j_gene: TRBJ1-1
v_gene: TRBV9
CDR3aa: CASSIAGTHFGAFF

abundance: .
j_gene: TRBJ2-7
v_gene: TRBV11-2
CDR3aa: CASSLNLIGGKPYEQYF

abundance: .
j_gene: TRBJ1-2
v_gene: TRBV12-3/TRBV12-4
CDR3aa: CASRRSPRGGSGYGYTF

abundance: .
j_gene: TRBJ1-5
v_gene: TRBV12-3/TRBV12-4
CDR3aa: CASSFISGYNQPQHF

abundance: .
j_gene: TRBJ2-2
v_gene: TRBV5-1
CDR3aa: CASSLGQGDTGELFF

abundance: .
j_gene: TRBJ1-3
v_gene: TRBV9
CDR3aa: CASTPTGGGGNTIYF